A selection of T cell receptor beta chains follows, all from one sample in a study of regulatory T cells in long-lasting Graves disease. TCRdb passed the multiplex PCR reads through MiXCR, listing each CDR3 protein once. The top ten hold less than 25% of the sample, which has 350,000 to 450,000 distinct CDR3 sequences, around 20% seen once. The sequencing used peripheral blood mononuclear cells (PBMCs), collected when the disease was refractory, from a patient treated with antithyroid drugs. The receptors were gathered from a female donor with Graves disease. CDR3s include the opening cysteine and the closing phenylalanine or tryptophan. Fields, in order: V gene, J gene, D gene, CDR3 protein. The D gene is left open where the match is weak.

TRBV20-1,TRBJ2-5,TRBD1,CSASGTVETQYF
TRBV7-9,TRBJ1-2,-,CASSSGPPTGNYGYTF
TRBV7-9,TRBJ2-7,-,CASSSTETDLDYEQYF
TRBV12-3/TRBV12-4,TRBJ1-2,-,CASSLDPGTYGYTF
TRBV7-2,TRBJ2-5,TRBD2,CASSETSGGRGKTQYF
TRBV27,TRBJ2-7,-,CASSSRATSYEQYF
TRBV12-3/TRBV12-4,TRBJ2-7,-,CASSLRAGSVSYEQYF
TRBV7-9,TRBJ1-1,-,CASSYLDMNTEAFF
TRBV6-2/TRBV6-3,TRBJ2-2,-,CASSGAEATGELFF
TRBV20-1,TRBJ1-2,-,CSARAHAGYGGYTF
TRBV11-2,TRBJ2-7,-,CASSLGTYSSYEQYF
TRBV28,TRBJ1-2,-,CASRRTVNYGYTF
TRBV6-1,TRBJ1-4,TRBD1,CATGQGPEKLFF
TRBV27,TRBJ2-7,TRBD1,CASGHRGSSYEQYF
TRBV12-3/TRBV12-4,TRBJ2-5,-,CASSPGSAPVGTQYF
TRBV29-1,TRBJ1-1,TRBD1,CSVGTGGETEAFF
TRBV6-1,TRBJ2-7,TRBD2,CASRRSGSLGEQYF
TRBV24-1,TRBJ2-7,-,CATSARDTTYEQYF
TRBV12-3/TRBV12-4,TRBJ1-5,-,CASSLTIGQIGQPQHF
TRBV28,TRBJ2-7,-,CASTNFQTAGEQYF
TRBV10-2,TRBJ1-5,-,CASKEAGSNQPQHF
TRBV7-6,TRBJ1-6,-,CASSPGTGPYNSPLHF
TRBV10-1,TRBJ2-7,-,CASSVRDQTYEQYF
TRBV9,TRBJ1-6,-,CASSVKIQDSPLHF
TRBV20-1,TRBJ1-1,-,CSALEPVSTEAFF
TRBV30,TRBJ1-5,-,CAWSVSGQPQHF